The 27 T cell receptor beta chains reported below all come from one sample, sequenced in a study of T cell responses to AZD1222 COVID-19 vaccine. Sequencing was performed with immunoSEQ multiplex PCR; in TCRdb, only in-frame clones are kept and a portion is missing. The sample lists roughly 140,000 clones; around nine tenths were seen once. The sample was peripheral blood, taken on day 0 of AZD1222 vaccination. The receptors come from an adult in good health.

The count of this clone is one. This chain uses TRBV10-3 with TRBJ2-5; either TRBD1 or TRBD2 may fit D (5 bases each). The length of the CDR3 is 13 residues. CDR1 and CDR2 (germline): ENHRY, SYGVKD. Between the trimmed V and J ends, which lost 6 bases and 3 bases, there was a span of 11 bases. The CDR3: CAISRDGEETQYF. The CDR3 DNA reads as TGTGCCATCAGCCGGGACGGGGAAGAGACCCAGTACTTC.

The chain uses TRBV24-1 and TRBJ1-6; D is uncertain. This CDR3 comprises 14 residues. CDR1 is KGHDR, CDR2 SFDVKD, per germline. V gave up 8 bases and J gave up 3 bases, with 10 bases separating them. The CDR3 sequence: CATTTSDYNSPLHF. In DNA, the CDR3 is TGTGCCACCACCACTTCCGACTATAATTCACCCCTCCACTTT.

This clone was seen a single time. The chain couples TRBV29-1 to TRBJ1-3; D might be TRBD1 (5 bases). The CDR3 sequence is 12 residues long. Germline V CDR1 and CDR2: SQVTM, ANQGSEA. Trimming shortened V by 4 bases and J by 5 bases, and 9 bases separated the two germline ends. Here the CDR3 reads CSVAGSRNTIYF. The CDR3 coding sequence is TGCAGCGTTGCAGGGTCGAGAAACACCATATATTTT.

J is TRBJ1-1 and V is TRBV18; unclear D gene. The germline gives CDR1 KGHSH, CDR2 LQKENI. This CDR3 has 12 residues. Trimming took 3 bases from V and 6 from J, leaving 8 bases between them. In DNA, the CDR3 is TGTGCCAGCTCACCGGGGAGGGCTGAAGCTTTCTTT. Its protein product is CASSPGRAEAFF.

This chain uses TRBV19 with TRBJ2-2; TRBD2 agrees at 7 bases. The ends lost 1 base at V and 5 bases at J; junction bases unmatched: 10. Germline loops: CDR1 LNHDA, CDR2 SQIVND (reference sequence). The CDR3 is 17 amino acids. In DNA form, the CDR3 reads TGTGCCAGTAGTATAGGGGGCCGGGACTATACTACCGGGGAGCTGTTTTTT. Its translation: CASSIGGRDYTTGELFF.

This clone has more than one count but fewer than ten. This rearrangement joins TRBV7-9 to TRBJ2-5, with TRBD1 identical over 10 bases. Germline CDR1 and CDR2: SEHNR and FQNEAQ (reference sequence). The CDR3 contains 17 residues. Losses at the gene ends were 7 bases for V and 4 bases for J; bases not matched to a gene: 15. The CDR3 is CASKRTGGSGHRETQYF. In DNA form, the CDR3 reads TGTGCCAGCAAGAGGACAGGGGGTAGTGGGCATCGAGAGACCCAGTACTTC.

This clone appeared once. The chain combines TRBV6-5 with TRBJ1-2; 7 bases fit TRBD1. Germline V gives CDR1 MNHEY, CDR2 SVGAGI. V lost 0 bases, J lost 9 bases, and 7 bases stayed unmatched. CDR3 length: 14 amino acids. Here the CDR3 DNA reads TGTGCCAGCAGTTACTCTTCAGGGGGAGGGCGCTACACCTTC. This sequence encodes CASSYSSGGGRYTF.

The chain uses TRBV28 and TRBJ2-1; D possibly uses TRBD1 or TRBD2 (5 bases each). The V end was cut by 5 bases, the J end by 8 bases, with 28 bases between. This CDR3 region has 18 residues. Germline V gives CDR1 MDHEN, CDR2 SYDVKM. For the CDR3, the DNA is TGTGCCAGCAGTCCAAGTTCCCGACTAACTATTTTAGGGGATGAGCAGTTCTTC. It translates to CASSPSSRLTILGDEQFF.

Only one count was recorded for this clone. This chain uses TRBV2 with TRBJ2-7; D gene unclear. V lost 6 bases and J 0 bases, leaving 12 bases between the germline ends. This CDR3 has 14 residues. CDR1 is SNHLY, CDR2 FYNNEI, per germline. The CDR3 reads CASREQPRSYEQYF. The CDR3 DNA reads TGTGCCAGCAGGGAACAACCCCGCTCCTACGAGCAGTACTTC.

The chain links TRBV28 to TRBJ2-3; 12 positions agree with TRBD2. The V gene's germline CDR1 is MDHEN and CDR2 SYDVKM. The CDR3 contains 17 residues. The junction had 9 bases not matched to a gene; V was cut back by 2 bases and J by 6 bases. The CDR3 nucleotides read TGTGCCAGCAGTTTAAATAAGGGACTAGCGGGTGGTGATACGCAGTATTTT. Translation gives CASSLNKGLAGGDTQYF. The full variable domain, completed using reference TRBV28 and TRBJ2-3, is DVKVTQSSRYLVKRTGEKVFLECVQDMDHENMFWYRQDPGLGLRLIYFSYDVKMKEKGDIPEGYSVSREKKERFSLILESASTNQTSMYLCASSLNKGLAGGDTQYFGPGTRLTVL.

The genes are TRBV28 and TRBJ2-4, with 13 bases aligning to TRBD2. The CDR3 is made up of 19 amino acids. V trimming: 3 bases; J trimming: 0 bases; junction bases outside the gene matches: 8. Germline V CDR1 and CDR2: MDHEN, SYDVKM. In DNA, the CDR3 is TGTGCCAGCAGTTTTCTGGGACTAGCGGGAAAGCTAGCCAAAAACATTCAGTACTTC. Protein: CASSFLGLAGKLAKNIQYF.

The V and J genes are TRBV18 and TRBJ1-2; no clear D. The CDR3 contains 13 residues. In germline, CDR1 is KGHSH, CDR2 LQKENI. V lost 6 bases and J lost 7, with 15 bases in between. CDR3 sequence: CASSPRERAGYTF. CDR3 nucleotides: TGTGCCAGCTCCCCGAGGGAACGGGCTGGCTACACCTTC.

The V call is TRBV7-2, the J call TRBJ2-5; 10 bases map to TRBD1. This CDR3 has 15 residues. V gave up 5 bases and J gave up 4 bases; unmatched junction bases: 7. Germline V gene data show CDR1 as SGHTA and CDR2 as FQGNSA. The CDR3 DNA is TGTGCCAGCAGCCTCCGTCGGACAGGGGGAGAGACCCAGTACTTC. This sequence encodes CASSLRRTGGETQYF.

This chain's CDR3 is CASSIGLAGPYEQYF. CDR3 DNA: TGTGCCAGTAGTATTGGACTAGCGGGGCCCTACGAGCAGTACTTC. This chain joins TRBV19 and TRBJ2-7, with 12 bases fitting TRBD2. Germline-derived CDR1 and CDR2 are LNHDA and SQIVND (reference sequence). This CDR3 is 15 amino acids long. With 3 bases clipped from V and 2 bases from J, the junction kept 2 bases outside the gene matches.

The chain links TRBV6-2 or TRBV6-3 to TRBJ1-1; 7 bases line up with TRBD1. This CDR3 contains 14 residues. Germline V gene sequence: CDR1 MNHEY, CDR2 SVGEGT. V lost 1 base to trimming and J lost 5 bases; unmatched junction nucleotides: 4. CDR3 nucleotide sequence: TGTGCCAGCAGTTACTATCAGGGGGGAACTGAAGCTTTCTTT. It specifies CASSYYQGGTEAFF.

The chain carries TRBV6-4 and TRBJ1-5, with D tentatively TRBD1 (5 bases). Germline CDR1 and CDR2: MRHNA and SNTAGT. Trimming cost V 3 bases and J 1 base, with 16 bases left between them. The CDR3 consists of 17 residues. This chain's CDR3 is CASSEGRKVRSNQPQHF. The CDR3 nucleotides read TGTGCCAGCAGTGAGGGACGGAAAGTAAGGAGCAATCAGCCCCAGCATTTT.

The V gene is TRBV30, the J gene TRBJ2-7, with D unresolved. This CDR3 is built from 17 residues. The germline V gene encodes CDR1 GTSNPN and CDR2 SVGIG (reference sequence). Deletions cut 1 base from V and 3 bases from J, with 22 bases between. Written as DNA, the CDR3 is TGTGCCTGGAGTGCAAATAGGACCACTAAAGTATACTACGAGCAGTACTTC. It specifies CAWSANRTTKVYYEQYF.

The chain combines TRBV29-1 with TRBJ1-2; D may be TRBD1 (6 bases). Trimming cost V 3 bases and J 8 bases, with 10 bases left between them. The CDR3 contains 11 residues. Per the germline V gene, CDR1 is SQVTM and CDR2 is ANQGSEA. CDR3 in amino acids: CSVDNRVGYTF. For the CDR3, the DNA is TGCAGCGTTGATAACAGGGTAGGCTACACCTTC. Supplemented by reference TRBV29-1 and TRBJ1-2, the full variable domain reads SAVISQKPSRDICQRGTSLTIQCQVDSQVTMMFWYRQQPGQSLTLIATANQGSEATYESGFVIDKFPISRPNLTFSTLTVSNMSPEDSSIYLCSVDNRVGYTFGSGTRLTVV.

The rearrangement joins TRBV2 to TRBJ1-5; D is unclear. The ends were cut back, 4 bases at V and 3 bases at J, with 10 bases in the middle. The CDR3 loop spans 14 amino acids. Germline CDR1 is SNHLY and CDR2 is FYNNEI. DNA of the CDR3: TGTGCCAGCAGTGCTACTGAAATCAATCAGCCCCAGCATTTT. Amino acids: CASSATEINQPQHF.

To note about this clone: Because the CDR3's place on the DNA is in doubt, the DNA is left out and the CDR3 is given as listed by TCRdb. The V call is TRBV6-5, the J call TRBJ1-6. The CDR3 sequence runs 15 residues, both termini included. The germline V gene has CDR1 MNHEY and CDR2 SVGAGI. The CDR3 loop reads CASSWGVGSNSPLHF.

The chain links TRBV20-1 to TRBJ2-7; D gene unclear. The V end was cut by 3 bases, the J end by 4 bases, with 7 bases between. Germline loops: CDR1 DFQATT, CDR2 SNEGSKA (reference sequence). The CDR3 totals 11 residues. The chain's CDR3 is CSASPEYEQYF. The CDR3 DNA reads TGCAGTGCTAGTCCAGAGTACGAGCAGTACTTC.

This chain links TRBV29-1 with TRBJ2-7, with D perhaps matching TRBD2 (5 bases). CDR1 is SQVTM and CDR2 is ANQGSEA in the germline V gene. CDR3 size: 13 residues. Trimming removed 4 bases from V and 3 bases from J, with 13 bases in between. The CDR3 region is CSVADSPGYEQYF. The CDR3 DNA follows: TGCAGCGTTGCGGACTCCCCGGGCTACGAGCAGTACTTC.

A single count supports this clone. V and J are TRBV11-2 and TRBJ1-4; D perhaps matches TRBD1 (6 bases). The CDR3 has 15 amino acids. From germline, CDR1 is SGHAT and CDR2 FQNNGV. The germline V and J ends were trimmed by 3 bases and 4 bases, with 12 bases remaining between them. This CDR3 reads CASSFIQGFNEKLFF. Written as DNA, the CDR3 is TGTGCCAGCAGCTTCATACAGGGCTTTAATGAAAAACTGTTTTTT.

The rearrangement joins TRBV21-1 to TRBJ1-5; no check of the table's D call, TRBD1, against the DNA was made. TRBV21-1 is a pseudogene. The CDR3 runs 16 residues. CDR3 nucleotides: TGTGCCAGCAGCGACCGGGACAGGCCGCGGAATCAGCCCCAGCATTTT. This sequence encodes CASSDRDRPRNQPQHF.

V and J are TRBV6-5 and TRBJ2-3; 8 nucleotides line up with TRBD2. This CDR3 has 14 amino acids. Germline assignment: CDR1 MNHEY and CDR2 SVGAGI. The ends lost 8 bases at V and 4 bases at J; junction bases unmatched: 8. The CDR3 loop reads CASGLAGWADTQYF. The CDR3 DNA reads as TGTGCCAGCGGGCTAGCGGGCTGGGCAGATACGCAGTATTTT.

The chain uses TRBV7-2 and TRBJ1-4; D may be TRBD1 (5 bases). This CDR3 comprises 16 residues. V shed 6 bases and J shed 5 bases, with 19 bases lying between them. Germline assignment: CDR1 SGHTA and CDR2 FQGNSA. The CDR3 DNA reads as TGTGCCAGCAGTGTTGTGGGGGTGGGCGCCAATGAAAAACTGTTTTTT. Its protein product is CASSVVGVGANEKLFF.

V and J are TRBV5-4 and TRBJ2-3; maybe TRBD2 (6 bases). The CDR3 is 14 residues long. V lost 2 bases to trimming and J lost 4 bases, with 11 bases between them. CDR1 and CDR2 from the germline V gene are SGHNT and YYREEE (reference sequence). CDR3 coding DNA: TGTGCCAGCAGCTTTGGGAGGACCGCAGATACGCAGTATTTT. Translated: CASSFGRTADTQYF.